One sample yielded the 6 T cell receptor beta chains listed below, sequenced in a study of identical twins. In TCRdb, the 5' RACE reads were re-called with MiXCR into one record per CDR3 protein. Of about 240,000 distinct CDR3 sequences listed, 6% to 8.5% are singletons. These sequences were also reported in another study, on yellow fever vaccine responses in identical twins.

The sequencing sample was made of CD8+ T cells sorted from blood. The origin of the receptors is a woman younger than 35 in good health.

This clonotype appeared many times. The chain uses TRBV24-1 and TRBJ2-5, with D unclear. Germline CDR1 KGHDR, CDR2 SFDVKD. The CDR3 spans 12 residues. Trimming took off 4 bases at V and 5 bases at J, with 7 bases between the two ends. The CDR3 DNA reads TGTGCCACCAGTGACACCCGGGAGACCCAGTACTTC. Encoded protein: CATSDTRETQYF.

Many counts were recorded for this clonotype. V gene TRBV9 combines with J gene TRBJ2-1; 7 bases align to TRBD2. V lost 3 bases, J lost 2 bases, and 2 bases stayed unmatched. This CDR3 has 14 amino acids. Per germline, CDR1 SGDLS and CDR2 YYNGEE. In DNA, the CDR3 is TGTGCCAGCAGCGGTGGACTAGCCTACAATGAGCAGTTCTTC. It is translated as CASSGGLAYNEQFF.

A few counts support this clonotype. The genes are TRBV20-1 and TRBJ2-1; 7 positions agree with TRBD2. The CDR3 is 15 amino acids. The germline gives CDR1 DFQATT, CDR2 SNEGSKA (reference sequence). V trimming: 1 base; J trimming: 8 bases; junction bases outside the gene matches: 11. The CDR3 here is CSARVLAGVRDEQFF. CDR3 bases: TGCAGTGCTAGAGTACTGGCGGGAGTACGGGATGAGCAGTTCTTC.

This clonotype was recorded many times. V and J are TRBV7-9 and TRBJ1-6; D uncertain. Germline V lookup: CDR1 SEHNR, CDR2 FQNEAQ (reference sequence). The length of the CDR3 is 14 residues. Trimming shortened V by 4 bases and J by 9 bases, and 13 bases separated the two germline ends. As DNA, the CDR3 is TGTGCCAGCAGCTCTACGGAGGACGGTTCACCCCTCCACTTT. It encodes CASSSTEDGSPLHF.

V usage is TRBV6-5 and J usage is TRBJ1-2, with TRBD1 matching 7 bases. From germline, CDR1 is MNHEY and CDR2 SVGAGI. Unmatched junction bases numbered 4, after V lost 1 base and J lost 8 bases. The CDR3 totals 13 residues. The CDR3 sequence: CASSYFQGVGYTF. The CDR3 nucleotides read TGTGCCAGCAGTTACTTCCAGGGGGTCGGCTACACCTTC.

This clonotype has at least ten counts. The chain has TRBV4-1 and TRBJ1-5, with D uncertain. Per germline, CDR1 MGHRA and CDR2 YSYEKL. The CDR3 is 14 residues long. V lost 1 base and J lost 0, with 4 bases in between. The CDR3 nucleotides read TGCGCCAGCAGCCAAGGGGGTAGCAATCAGCCCCAGCATTTT. Its protein product is CASSQGGSNQPQHF.